The 5 T cell receptor beta chains below were found in one sample sequenced in a study of molecular identifiers for immune sequencing clone quantification (dated by TCRdb to 2016 to 2018). The method was PCR. Sequenced using an Illumina HiSeq 4000. Through fastp at Q25 and MiXCR, TCRdb rebuilt clones from the public reads, retaining in-frame beta chains. For every CDR3 protein sequence, its rows merge into one entry that carries the most common genes and DNA. Across this sample there are hundreds of thousands of distinct CDR3 sequences, with 20% to 25% seen only once. Of the sample, roughly 0.86% falls within the top ten clones. Sequenced: naive CD8+ T cells from blood, with Jurkat cell RNA spiked in. In the paper's terms, the cell subset or site label means: FACS-sorted CD8+CD4-CCR7+CD45RA+ naive T cells. The receptors stem from a human donor in good health. Some libraries in this study had Jurkat cell RNA spiked in.

This clonotype was observed at least ten times. This rearrangement joins TRBV12-3 or TRBV12-4 to TRBJ2-5; 9 bases are shared with TRBD2. This CDR3 has 15 residues. V was clipped by 6 bases and J by 9 bases; unmatched bases: 14. In nucleotides, the CDR3 is TGTGCCAGCAGCAAACCGGGACAAGGCGGGGGGGCCCAGTACTTC. Encoded protein: CASSKPGQGGGAQYF.

Turning to this clonotype: Given a much more abundant clone one base away, this may be a read error. The chain recombines TRBV6-4 with TRBJ2-5; a weak D match, TRBD1 (5 bases). The CDR3 has 14 residues. Germline CDR1 and CDR2: MRHNA and SNTAGT. V was trimmed by 4 bases and J by 2 bases, leaving 11 bases between them. The CDR3 nucleotides read TGTGCCAGCAGTGGTGTCAGGGTACAAGAGACCCAGTACTTC. Protein sequence: CASSGVRVQETQYF.

This clonotype was observed at least ten times. CDR3 nucleotides: TGTGCCAGCACCTTGGAGCCCAGCGTGAACACTGAAGCTTTCTTT. It encodes CASTLEPSVNTEAFF. J is TRBJ1-1 and V is TRBV7-9; D unclear. V lost 7 bases to trimming and J lost 0 bases, with 15 bases between them. CDR1 SEHNR and CDR2 FQNEAQ come from the germline V gene (reference sequence). This CDR3 contains 15 residues.

This clonotype was observed at least ten times. The chain has TRBV28 and TRBJ2-7; 9 bases align to TRBD1. The CDR3 consists of 15 residues. The germline gives CDR1 MDHEN, CDR2 SYDVKM. The V and J ends lost 2 bases and 3 bases, in that order; junction bases with no gene match: 5. The CDR3 spells CASSLPGTGIYEQYF. The CDR3 nucleotides are TGTGCCAGCAGTTTACCCGGGACAGGGATCTACGAGCAGTACTTC.

This clonotype was seen a few times. The J gene is TRBJ2-4, the V gene TRBV9; the D gene is possibly TRBD2 (5 bases). Per germline, CDR1 SGDLS and CDR2 YYNGEE. The V and J ends lost 1 base and 1 base respectively, with 9 bases between them. This CDR3 has 15 amino acids. CDR3 sequence (DNA): TGTGCCAGCAGCGTACATGAGGGTGCCAAAAACATTCAGTACTTC. Translating gives CASSVHEGAKNIQYF.